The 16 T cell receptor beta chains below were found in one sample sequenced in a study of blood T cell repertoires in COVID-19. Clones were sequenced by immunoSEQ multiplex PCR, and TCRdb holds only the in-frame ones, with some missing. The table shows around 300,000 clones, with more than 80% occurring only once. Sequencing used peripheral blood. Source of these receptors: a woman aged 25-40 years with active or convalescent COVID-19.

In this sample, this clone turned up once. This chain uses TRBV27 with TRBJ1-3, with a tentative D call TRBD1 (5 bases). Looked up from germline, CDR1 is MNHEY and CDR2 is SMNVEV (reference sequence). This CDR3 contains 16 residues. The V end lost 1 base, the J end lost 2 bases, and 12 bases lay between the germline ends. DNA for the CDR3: TGTGCCAGCAGTTTATATAGGGCAGGGCCTGGAAACACCATATATTTT. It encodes CASSLYRAGPGNTIYF.

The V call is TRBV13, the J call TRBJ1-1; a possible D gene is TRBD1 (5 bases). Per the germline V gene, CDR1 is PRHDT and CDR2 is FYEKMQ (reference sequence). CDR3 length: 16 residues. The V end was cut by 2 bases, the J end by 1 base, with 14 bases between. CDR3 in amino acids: CASSLWGHSQNTEAFF. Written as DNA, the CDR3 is TGTGCCAGCAGCTTATGGGGCCACAGCCAGAACACTGAAGCTTTCTTT.

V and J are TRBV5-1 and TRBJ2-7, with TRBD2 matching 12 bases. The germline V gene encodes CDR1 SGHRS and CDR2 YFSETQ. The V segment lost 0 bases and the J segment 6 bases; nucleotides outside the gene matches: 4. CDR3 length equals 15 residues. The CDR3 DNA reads TGCGCCAGCAGCTTGGACACTAGCGGGGGGAGCGAGCAGTACTTC. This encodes CASSLDTSGGSEQYF. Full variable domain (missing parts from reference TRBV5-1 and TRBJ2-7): KAGVTQTPRYLIKTRGQQVTLSCSPISGHRSVSWYQQTPGQGLQFLFEYFSETQRNKGNFPGRFSGRQFSNSRSEMNVSTLELGDSALYLCASSLDTSGGSEQYFGPGTRLTVT.

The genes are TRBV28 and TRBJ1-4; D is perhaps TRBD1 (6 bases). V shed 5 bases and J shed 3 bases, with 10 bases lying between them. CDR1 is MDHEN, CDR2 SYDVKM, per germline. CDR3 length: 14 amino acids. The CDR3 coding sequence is TGTGCCAGCAGTACCAGGGGAGCTAATGAAAAACTGTTTTTT. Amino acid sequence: CASSTRGANEKLFF. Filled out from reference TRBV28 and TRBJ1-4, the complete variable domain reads DVKVTQSSRYLVKRTGEKVFLECVQDMDHENMFWYRQDPGLGLRLIYFSYDVKMKEKGDIPEGYSVSREKKERFSLILESASTNQTSMYLCASSTRGANEKLFFGSGTQLSVL.

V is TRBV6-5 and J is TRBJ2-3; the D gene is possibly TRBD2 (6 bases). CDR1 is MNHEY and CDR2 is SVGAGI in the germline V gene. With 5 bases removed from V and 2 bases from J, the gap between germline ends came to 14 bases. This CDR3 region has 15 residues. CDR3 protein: CASSRRRGNTDTQYF. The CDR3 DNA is TGTGCCAGCAGTAGAAGGCGGGGAAACACAGATACGCAGTATTTT.

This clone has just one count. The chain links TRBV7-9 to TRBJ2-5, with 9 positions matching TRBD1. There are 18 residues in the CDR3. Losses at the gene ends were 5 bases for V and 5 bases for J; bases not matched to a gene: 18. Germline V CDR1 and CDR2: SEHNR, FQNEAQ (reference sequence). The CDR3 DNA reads TGTGCCAGCAGCCCAACGGGAGGCGAACAGGGGGCTCGGGAGACCCAGTACTTC. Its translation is CASSPTGGEQGARETQYF.

CDR3 protein: CASSEAVHPYEKLFF. In nucleotides, the CDR3 is TGTGCCAGCAGTGAAGCGGTACACCCGTATGAAAAACTGTTTTTT. This chain links TRBV6-1 with TRBJ1-4; D is unresolved. From germline, CDR1 is MNHNS and CDR2 SASEGT. This CDR3 comprises 15 residues. V shed 0 bases and J shed 6 bases, with 11 bases lying between them.

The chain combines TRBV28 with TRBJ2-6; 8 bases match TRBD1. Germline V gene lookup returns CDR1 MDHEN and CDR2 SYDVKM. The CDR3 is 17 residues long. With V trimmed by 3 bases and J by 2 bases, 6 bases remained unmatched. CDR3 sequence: CASSFFSGGAGANVLTF. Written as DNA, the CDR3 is TGTGCCAGCAGTTTCTTCTCAGGGGGCGCTGGGGCCAACGTCCTGACTTTC.

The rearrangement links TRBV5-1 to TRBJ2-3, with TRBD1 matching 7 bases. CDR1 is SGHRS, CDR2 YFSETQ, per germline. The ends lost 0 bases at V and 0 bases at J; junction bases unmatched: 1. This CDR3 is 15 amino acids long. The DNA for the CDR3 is TGCGCCAGCAGCTTGGAGACAGGGAGCACAGATACGCAGTATTTT. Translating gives CASSLETGSTDTQYF.

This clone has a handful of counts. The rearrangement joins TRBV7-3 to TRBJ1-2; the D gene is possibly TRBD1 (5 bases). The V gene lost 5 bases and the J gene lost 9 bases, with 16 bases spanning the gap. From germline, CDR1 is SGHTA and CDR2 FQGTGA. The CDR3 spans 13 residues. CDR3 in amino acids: CASSLGREGSYTF. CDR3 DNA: TGTGCCAGCAGCCTAGGAAGGGAGGGGAGCTACACCTTC. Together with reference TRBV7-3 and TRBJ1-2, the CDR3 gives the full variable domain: GAGVSQTPSNKVTEKGKYVELRCDPISGHTALYWYRQSLGQGPEFLIYFQGTGAADDSGLPNDRFFAVRPEGSVSTLKIQRTERGDSAVYLCASSLGREGSYTFGSGTRLTVV.

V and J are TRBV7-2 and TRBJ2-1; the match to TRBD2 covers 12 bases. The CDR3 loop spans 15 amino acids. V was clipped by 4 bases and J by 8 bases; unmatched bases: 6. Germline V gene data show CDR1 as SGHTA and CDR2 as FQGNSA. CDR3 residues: CASSSSSGGGYEQFF. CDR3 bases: TGTGCCAGCAGCTCCTCTAGCGGGGGGGGGTATGAGCAGTTCTTC.

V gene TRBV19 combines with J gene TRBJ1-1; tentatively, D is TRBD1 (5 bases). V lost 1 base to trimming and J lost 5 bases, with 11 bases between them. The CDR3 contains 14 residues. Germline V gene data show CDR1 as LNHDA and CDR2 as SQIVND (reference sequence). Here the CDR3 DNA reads TGTGCCAGTAGTATAGGCGGGGGAGGGACTGAAGCTTTCTTT. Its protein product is CASSIGGGGTEAFF.

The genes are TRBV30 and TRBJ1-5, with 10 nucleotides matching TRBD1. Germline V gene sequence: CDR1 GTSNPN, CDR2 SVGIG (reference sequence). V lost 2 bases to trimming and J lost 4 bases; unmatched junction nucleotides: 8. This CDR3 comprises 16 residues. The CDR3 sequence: CAWSIRTGGLNQPQHF. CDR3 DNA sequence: TGTGCCTGGAGTATTCGGACAGGGGGATTGAATCAGCCCCAGCATTTT.

The CDR3 spells CASSRQGQSTDTQYF. The CDR3 DNA follows: TGTGCCAGCAGTCGACAGGGACAAAGCACAGATACGCAGTATTTT. This rearrangement joins TRBV6-2 or TRBV6-3 to TRBJ2-3, with TRBD1 matching over 7 bases. Germline V gene sequence: CDR1 MNHEY, CDR2 SVGEGT. The V and J ends lost 5 bases and 0 bases, in that order; junction bases with no gene match: 5. The CDR3 covers 15 residues.

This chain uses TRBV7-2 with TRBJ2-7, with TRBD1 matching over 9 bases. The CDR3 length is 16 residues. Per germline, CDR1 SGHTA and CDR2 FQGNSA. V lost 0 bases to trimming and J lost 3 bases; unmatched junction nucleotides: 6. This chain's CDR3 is CASSLAFGTGSYEQYF. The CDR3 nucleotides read TGTGCCAGCAGCTTAGCTTTCGGGACAGGGAGCTACGAGCAGTACTTC.

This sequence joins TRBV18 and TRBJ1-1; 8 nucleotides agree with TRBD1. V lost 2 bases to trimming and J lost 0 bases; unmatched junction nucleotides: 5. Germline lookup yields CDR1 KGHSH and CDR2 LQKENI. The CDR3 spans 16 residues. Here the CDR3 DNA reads TGTGCCAGCTCACCAACAGGGGGAATGGTGAACACTGAAGCTTTCTTT. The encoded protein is CASSPTGGMVNTEAFF.